These 8 T cell receptor delta chains were sequenced from one sample in a study of gamma-delta T cells after stem cell transplantation. TCRdb called clones from the RT-PCR reads again using CATT. Among 11,000 or so delta-chain clones, about two fifths were seen once, and the ten largest hold roughly 2.9%. Material for sequencing was gamma-delta T cells. Receptors originate from a human donor. It is not recorded whose cells these are; they may come from a transplant donor.

The chain couples TRDV1 to TRDJ1, with 7 bases matching TRDD3. The CDR3 is 21 residues long. Trimming removed 2 bases from V and 0 bases from J; junction bases left unmatched: 21. CDR1 and CDR2 (germline): TSWWSYY, QGS. This CDR3 reads CALGESSRSLLGTTYTDKLIF. The CDR3 DNA reads TGTGCTCTTGGGGAATCGTCCCGGTCGTTACTGGGGACTACCTACACCGATAAACTCATCTTT.

This clone was recorded a few times. This DNA's translation and the protein TCRdb lists, from a much larger clone, do not match at residue 5, likely due to a read error; the protein shown is translated from the DNA. The chain combines TRDV2 with TRDJ1; 8 bases align to TRDD3. V was pared by 4 bases and J by 4 bases, with 13 bases of the junction left unmatched. Germline lookup yields CDR1 GEAIGNYY and CDR2 EKD. The CDR3 is 16 amino acids. The CDR3 bases are TGTGCCTGTGAGGCTCGACTGGGGGCCGATCTCGATAAACTCATCTTT. Its protein product is CACEARLGADLDKLIF.

This clone was detected only a few times. The chain employs TRDV1 and TRDJ1; 9 bases map to TRDD3. V shed 2 bases and J 4 bases; nucleotides not matched to a gene: 29. This CDR3 contains 23 residues. From germline, CDR1 is TSWWSYY and CDR2 QGS. Written as DNA, the CDR3 is TGTGCTCTTGGGGAATTCCGGGCGACCATACCTTGTACTGGGGGACCTTTCGACGATAAACTCATCTTT. Residues: CALGEFRATIPCTGGPFDDKLIF.

This rearrangement joins TRDV3 to TRDJ1, with D perhaps assigned TRDD2 or TRDD3 (5 bases each). The length of the CDR3 is 15 residues. The V end was cut by 4 bases, the J end by 0 bases, with 18 bases between. CDR1 TVYSNPD and CDR2 GDNSRS come from the germline V gene (reference sequence). CDR3 nucleotides: TGTGCCTCTGGGCCTTCGCCCTATCACACCGATAAACTCATCTTT. This codes for CASGPSPYHTDKLIF.

The chain has TRDV1 and TRDJ1; no clear D. CDR3 length: 19 residues. Germline CDR1 reads TSWWSYY; CDR2 reads QGS. V was cut by 4 bases and J by 0 bases, with 24 bases left in between. The CDR3 reads CALGGNPRAFKSYTDKLIF. The CDR3 DNA reads TGTGCTCTTGGGGGCAACCCAAGGGCCTTTAAGTCCTACACCGATAAACTCATCTTT.

The V and J genes are TRDV2 and TRDJ3; 9 nucleotides line up with TRDD3. The CDR3 extends over 18 amino acids. Germline CDR1 reads GEAIGNYY; CDR2 reads EKD. J lost 1 base, V lost 4 bases, and 7 bases had no gene match. CDR3: CACEALGDGSWDTRQMFF. The DNA for the CDR3 is TGTGCCTGTGAAGCGCTGGGGGATGGGTCCTGGGACACCCGACAGATGTTTTTC.

This chain uses TRDV1 with TRDJ1; 8 nucleotides agree with TRDD3. Trimming at V came to 2 bases and at J to 0 bases, leaving 17 bases not matched to a gene. There are 20 residues in the CDR3. CDR1 and CDR2 (germline): TSWWSYY, QGS. CDR3 nucleotides: TGTGCTCTTGGGGAAATGTCGGTCGACCCTGGGGGACACTACACCGATAAACTCATCTTT. Translating gives CALGEMSVDPGGHYTDKLIF.

This clone occurred once. A read error is possible here, since a much larger clone lies one base away. The chain has TRDV1 and TRDJ2; D possibly uses TRDD2 or TRDD3 (5 bases each). The germline CDR1 and CDR2 sequences are TSWWSYY and QGS. V shed 0 bases and J shed 0 bases, with 23 bases lying between them. CDR3 length: 21 residues. This CDR3 reads CALGELSLRGPLRPLTAQLFF. CDR3 DNA sequence: TGTGCTCTTGGGGAACTATCCCTACGGGGACCCTTGAGGCCTTTGACAGCACAACTCTTCTTT.